The rows below give T cell receptor beta chains drawn from one sample of a study of T cell responses to AZD1222 COVID-19 vaccine. The protocol was immunoSEQ multiplex PCR, while the TCRdb copy is restricted to in-frame clones and leaves out a portion. Among approximately 120,000 clones listed, 90% were seen once. The sequences come from peripheral blood, collected on day 0 of AZD1222 vaccination. Receptor source: an adult in good health. The CDR3 runs from the conserved cysteine through the conserved F or W. The order of the fields is J gene, D gene, clone size, V gene, CDR3 DNA, CDR3 protein. D genes are given only for firm matches. Size is omitted from some rows. Given values are once, few, many or a class for expanded clones.

TRBJ2-7,.,.,TRBV10-2,TGCGCCAGCAGCGTTACAGGGTCCAGCTACGAGCAGTACTTC,CASSVTGSSYEQYF
TRBJ2-5,.,.,TRBV6-5,TGTGCCAGCAGACCAGACAGAAACCGAAGAGAGACCCAGTACTTC,CASRPDRNRRETQYF
TRBJ1-2,.,.,TRBV7-3,TGTGCCAGCAGCAGAACAGGGTTCAACTATGGCTACACCTTC,CASSRTGFNYGYTF
TRBJ2-7,.,.,TRBV28,TGTGCCAGCAGTTCCGACAGCCTCAGTCGGGACGAGCAGTACTTC,CASSSDSLSRDEQYF
TRBJ2-1,TRBD2,.,TRBV11-1,TGTGCCAGCAGCTTCGGTAGCGGGAGGGCCGGTGAGCAGTTCTTC,CASSFGSGRAGEQFF
TRBJ1-2,.,.,TRBV14,TGTGCCAGCAGCCAATGGGAAAGGAATGGCTACACCTTC,CASSQWERNGYTF
TRBJ1-5,.,.,TRBV28,TGTGCCACGACCGGGACTGTCAATCAGCCCCAGCATTTT,CATTGTVNQPQHF
TRBJ1-2,.,.,TRBV5-1,TGCGCCAGCCGAGCCGCTGGGGACGGACCCTATGGCTACACCTTC,CASRAAGDGPYGYTF
TRBJ2-6,TRBD1,.,TRBV19,TGTGCCACCCAGGACAGGGTGTTCTCTGGGGCCAACGTCCTGACTTTC,CATQDRVFSGANVLTF
TRBJ1-2,TRBD1,.,TRBV20-1,TGCAGTGCTAGTGAGGGGGCCTATGGCTACACCTTC,CSASEGAYGYTF
TRBJ1-5,.,.,TRBV19,TGTGCCAGTACGGGGGGGGGAAATCAGCCCCAGCATTTT,CASTGGGNQPQHF
TRBJ2-6,.,.,TRBV5-4,TGTGCCAGCAGCCCCCTAGGCCTCTCTGGGGCCAACGTCCTGACTTTC,CASSPLGLSGANVLTF
TRBJ2-3,.,.,TRBV7-8,TGTGCCAGCAGCTTAGGTCCCGAGAAGACAGATACGCAGTATTTT,CASSLGPEKTDTQYF
TRBJ2-2,TRBD2,few,TRBV7-9,TGTGCCAGCATCCCCCCTTTGACTAGCGGGAGGAACACCGGGGAGCTGTTTTTT,CASIPPLTSGRNTGELFF
TRBJ2-7,TRBD1,.,TRBV6-5,TGTGCCAGCAGGCCGGGACAGGGGCCGGCCTACGAGCAGTACTTC,CASRPGQGPAYEQYF
TRBJ2-2,TRBD1,few,TRBV5-5,TGTGCCAGCAGCTGGCGCGGAGGACAGGGAAACACCGGGGAGCTGTTTTTT,CASSWRGGQGNTGELFF
TRBJ1-1,TRBD1,.,TRBV19,TGTGCCAGTAGGGGGACAGGGGGCGACTGGAACTCCCTTGCTTTCTTT,CASRGTGGDWNSLAFF
TRBJ2-7,.,.,TRBV3-1/TRBV3-2,TGTGCCAGCAGCCAGGGGGGGCTTTTCTCCGAGCAGTACTTC,CASSQGGLFSEQYF
TRBJ1-5,TRBD1,.,TRBV5-6,TGTGCCAGCAGCCAAAGACAGGGGCTGGGCAATCAGCCCCAGCATTTT,CASSQRQGLGNQPQHF
TRBJ1-1,.,.,TRBV27,TGTGCCAGCAGTTTATCGGGAGTCGACATCATCCTCCGGAACACTGAAGCTTTCTTT,CASSLSGVDIILRNTEAFF
TRBJ2-2,TRBD2,.,TRBV5-8,TGTGCCAGCAGCTCGGAAGGGACTAGCGGGAGCCTTGGCACCGGGGAGCTGTTTTTT,CASSSEGTSGSLGTGELFF
TRBJ1-1,.,.,TRBV6-2/TRBV6-3,TGTGCCAGCAGTGCCCAGTCCACTGAAGCTTTCTTT,CASSAQSTEAFF
TRBJ1-1,.,.,TRBV7-8,TGTGCCAGCAGCTTAGCAGGGATGGGGAACACTGAAGCTTTCTTT,CASSLAGMGNTEAFF
TRBJ2-5,TRBD1,once,TRBV24-1,TGTGCCACCAGTGATTTGGGGACAGTCTCCCAAGAGACCCAGTACTTC,CATSDLGTVSQETQYF
TRBJ2-3,TRBD2,.,TRBV28,TGTGCCAGCAAGTCTAGCGGGAGATCCGATACGCAGTATTTT,CASKSSGRSDTQYF
TRBJ1-1,.,.,TRBV19,TGTGCCAGTAGTACGACAGGAGGTACCACTGAAGCTTTCTTT,CASSTTGGTTEAFF
TRBJ1-2,TRBD1,once,TRBV5-6,TGTGCCAGCAGCTTGGGTAGGGGGCTTGGCTACACCTTC,CASSLGRGLGYTF
TRBJ1-1,.,few,TRBV5-1,TGCGCCAGCAGCGACGGCGGCAGGGCCAACACTGAAGCTTTCTTT,CASSDGGRANTEAFF
TRBJ2-1,TRBD2,.,TRBV11-2,TGTGCCAGCAGCTTACAGGTAGCGGGAGTTACTGAGCAGTTCTTC,CASSLQVAGVTEQFF
TRBJ1-2,TRBD1,.,TRBV18,TGTGCCAGCTCACCGGACAGGGACTATGGCTACACCTTC,CASSPDRDYGYTF
TRBJ2-7,.,.,TRBV18,TGTGCCAGCTCACGGGGCGCGGACGAGCAGTACTTC,CASSRGADEQYF
TRBJ1-1,.,once,TRBV6-1,TGTGCCAGCAGTGAAGGGCAGGATTTTGAAGCTTTCTTT,CASSEGQDFEAFF
TRBJ1-4,TRBD1,.,TRBV18,TGTGCCAGCTCACCACAAGAGGGACAGGCTAATGAAAAACTGTTTTTT,CASSPQEGQANEKLFF
TRBJ1-1,TRBD1,.,TRBV3-1/TRBV3-2,TGTGCCAGCAGCCAAGGGACAGGGCTTGGTGAAGCTTTCTTT,CASSQGTGLGEAFF
TRBJ1-2,.,.,TRBV6-5,TGTGCCAGCAGTTACTCCGGGGAATTTAACTATGGCTACACCTTC,CASSYSGEFNYGYTF
TRBJ1-1,.,.,TRBV6-5,TGTGCCAGCATGGGCAGAGATGGAACTGAAGCTTTCTTT,CASMGRDGTEAFF
TRBJ1-6,.,.,TRBV3-1/TRBV3-2,TGTGCCAGCAGCCAAGCCACAGGGAGCTCCTATAATTCACCCCTCCACTTT,CASSQATGSSYNSPLHF
TRBJ1-6,.,.,TRBV4-1,TGCGCCAGCAGCCAAGAGGAGATGAATTCACCCCTCCACTTT,CASSQEEMNSPLHF
TRBJ1-5,.,.,TRBV19,TGTGCCAGTAGCCTGACAGGCGGGATGGCCCAGCATTTT,CASSLTGGMAQHF
TRBJ2-7,.,.,TRBV23-1,TGCGCCAGCAGTCAATTCTCGGATACCGAGCAGTACTTC,CASSQFSDTEQYF
TRBJ1-1,.,.,TRBV6-1,TGTGCCAGCAGTGAATCGATGGGCAGTTCGTGGACTGAAGCTTTCTTT,CASSESMGSSWTEAFF
TRBJ2-1,.,.,TRBV11-2,TGTGCCAGCAGCCTAGCAGGGGCGGGTGGGAATGAGCAGTTCTTC,CASSLAGAGGNEQFF
TRBJ2-1,.,.,TRBV24-1,TGTGCCACCAGTAGGGACCCGTCGTACAATGAGCAGTTCTTC,CATSRDPSYNEQFF
TRBJ2-7,.,.,TRBV5-6,TGTGCCAGCAGATCCAAGGACGAGCAGTACTTC,CASRSKDEQYF
TRBJ2-7,.,.,TRBV5-5,TGTGCCAGCAGCTTGGTCGCGGTAGGCGGGTACGAGCAGTACTTC,CASSLVAVGGYEQYF
TRBJ1-3,.,.,TRBV4-1,TGCGCCAGCAGCCAAGTCGGTGCCCAGGGAAACACCATATATTTT,CASSQVGAQGNTIYF
TRBJ2-3,.,once,TRBV30,TGTGCCTGGAGAAACCAAATCACAGATACGCAGTATTTT,CAWRNQITDTQYF